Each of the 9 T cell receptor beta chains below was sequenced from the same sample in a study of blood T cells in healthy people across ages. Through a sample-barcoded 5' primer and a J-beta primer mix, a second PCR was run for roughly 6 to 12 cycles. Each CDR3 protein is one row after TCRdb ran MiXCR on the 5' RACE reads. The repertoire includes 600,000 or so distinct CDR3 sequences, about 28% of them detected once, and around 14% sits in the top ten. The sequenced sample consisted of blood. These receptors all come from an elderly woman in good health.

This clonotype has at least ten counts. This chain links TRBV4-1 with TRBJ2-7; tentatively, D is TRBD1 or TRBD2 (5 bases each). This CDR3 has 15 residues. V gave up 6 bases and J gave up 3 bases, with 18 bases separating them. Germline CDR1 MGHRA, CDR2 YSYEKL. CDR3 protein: CASRWRSMGDYEQYF. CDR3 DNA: TGCGCCAGCAGGTGGAGGTCGATGGGGGACTACGAGCAGTACTTC.

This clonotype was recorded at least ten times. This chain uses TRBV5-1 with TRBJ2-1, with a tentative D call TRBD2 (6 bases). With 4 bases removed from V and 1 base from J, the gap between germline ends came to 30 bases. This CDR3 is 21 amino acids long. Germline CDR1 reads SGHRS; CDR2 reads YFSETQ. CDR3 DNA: TGCGCCAGCAGCAGGGACGCCCGGGACCTAAACTTTGGGAGGTCCTACAATGAGCAGTTCTTC. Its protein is CASSRDARDLNFGRSYNEQFF.

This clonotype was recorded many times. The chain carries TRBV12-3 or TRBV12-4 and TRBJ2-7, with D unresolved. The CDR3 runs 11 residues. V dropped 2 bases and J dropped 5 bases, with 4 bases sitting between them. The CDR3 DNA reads TGTGCCAGCAGTTTATATGACGAGCAGTACTTC. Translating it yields CASSLYDEQYF.

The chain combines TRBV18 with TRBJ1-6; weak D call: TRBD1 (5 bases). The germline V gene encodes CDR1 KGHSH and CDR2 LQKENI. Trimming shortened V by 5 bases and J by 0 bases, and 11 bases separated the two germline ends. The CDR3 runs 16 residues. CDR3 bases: TGTGCCAGCTCAACCGGGGGAAGCTCCTATAATTCACCCCTCCACTTT. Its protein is CASSTGGSSYNSPLHF.

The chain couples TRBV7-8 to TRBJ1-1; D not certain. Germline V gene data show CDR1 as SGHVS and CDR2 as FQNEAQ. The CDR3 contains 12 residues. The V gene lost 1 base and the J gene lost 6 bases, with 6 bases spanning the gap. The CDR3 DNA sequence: TGTGCCAGCAGCTTAGACGGAGCTGAAGCTTTCTTT. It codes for CASSLDGAEAFF. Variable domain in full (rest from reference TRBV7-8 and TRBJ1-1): GAGVSQSPRYKVAKRGQDVALRCDPISGHVSLFWYQQALGQGPEFLTYFQNEAQLDKSGLPSDRFFAERPEGSVSTLKIQRTQQEDSAVYLCASSLDGAEAFFGQGTRLTVV.

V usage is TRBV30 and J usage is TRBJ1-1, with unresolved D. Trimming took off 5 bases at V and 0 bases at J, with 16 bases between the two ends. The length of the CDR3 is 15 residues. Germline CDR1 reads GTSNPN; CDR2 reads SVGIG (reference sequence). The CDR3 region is CAWDGRFALNTEAFF. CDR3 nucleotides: TGTGCCTGGGACGGACGTTTTGCTCTGAACACTGAAGCTTTCTTT.

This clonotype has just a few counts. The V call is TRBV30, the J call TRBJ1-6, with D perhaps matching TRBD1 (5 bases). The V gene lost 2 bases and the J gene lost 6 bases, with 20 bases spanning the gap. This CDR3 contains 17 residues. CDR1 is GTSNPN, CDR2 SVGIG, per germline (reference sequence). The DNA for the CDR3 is TGTGCCTGGAGTATTCGTAGGGGACGAGGTGGTAATTCACCCCTCCACTTT. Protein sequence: CAWSIRRGRGGNSPLHF.

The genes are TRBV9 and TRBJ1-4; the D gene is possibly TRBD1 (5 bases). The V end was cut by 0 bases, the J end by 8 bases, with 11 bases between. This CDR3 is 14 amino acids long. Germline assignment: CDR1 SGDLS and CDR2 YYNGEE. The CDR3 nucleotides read TGTGCCAGCAGCGTAGGAGGGGCGGGCGAAAAACTGTTTTTT. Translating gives CASSVGGAGEKLFF. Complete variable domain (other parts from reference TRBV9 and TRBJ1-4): DSGVTQTPKHLITATGQRVTLRCSPRSGDLSVYWYQQSLDQGLQFLIQYYNGEERAKGNILERFSAQQFPDLHSELNLSSLELGDSALYFCASSVGGAGEKLFFGSGTQLSVL.

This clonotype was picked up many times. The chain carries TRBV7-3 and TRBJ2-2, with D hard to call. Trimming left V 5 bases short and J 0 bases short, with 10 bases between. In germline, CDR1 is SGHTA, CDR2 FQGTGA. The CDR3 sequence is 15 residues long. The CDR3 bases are TGTGCCAGCAGCCCCCTTGGCGCGAACACCGGGGAGCTGTTTTTT. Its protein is CASSPLGANTGELFF.